The 7 T cell receptor beta chains given below trace back to one sample, sequenced in a study of cytomegalovirus exposure and HLA in healthy donors. PCR primers comprised 60 Vbeta and 13 Jbeta primers. Here immunoSEQ multiplex PCR was the method, and the copy in TCRdb shows in-frame clones only, minus some. This table holds 110,000 or so clones, roughly 70% found once. Sequenced input: PBMCs. All receptors come from a middle-aged woman in good health and CMV-seropositive.

The chain carries TRBV7-2 and TRBJ2-7, with D unresolved. Germline V gives CDR1 SGHTA, CDR2 FQGNSA. V lost 4 bases to trimming and J lost 4 bases, with 14 bases between them. The CDR3 has 14 residues. This CDR3 is CASSSRGRSYEQYF. CDR3 nucleotides: TGTGCCAGCAGCTCTCGCGGAAGGAGTTACGAGCAGTACTTC.

This chain connects TRBV5-4 to TRBJ1-2, with 10 bases matching TRBD1. J lost 8 bases, V lost 4 bases, and 8 bases had no gene match. In germline, CDR1 is SGHNT, CDR2 YYREEE (reference sequence). This CDR3 spans 14 amino acids. In DNA form, the CDR3 reads TGTGCCAGCAGCCCGGGACAGGGGATTGCCGGCTACACCTTC. Encoded protein: CASSPGQGIAGYTF.

This sequence joins TRBV5-1 and TRBJ2-3, with 14 bases aligning to TRBD2. The J segment lost 3 bases and the V segment lost 4 bases, leaving 7 bases of the junction unmatched. Germline values: CDR1 SGHRS, CDR2 YFSETQ. This CDR3 spans 17 amino acids. This CDR3 reads CASSAGLAGVGTDTQYF. The DNA for the CDR3 is TGCGCCAGCAGCGCGGGACTAGCGGGAGTAGGGACAGATACGCAGTATTTT. The full variable domain, completed using reference TRBV5-1 and TRBJ2-3, is KAGVTQTPRYLIKTRGQQVTLSCSPISGHRSVSWYQQTPGQGLQFLFEYFSETQRNKGNFPGRFSGRQFSNSRSEMNVSTLELGDSALYLCASSAGLAGVGTDTQYFGPGTRLTVL.

The chain is built from TRBV6-6 and TRBJ1-5, with 8 nucleotides matching TRBD1. The CDR3 runs to 14 residues. Germline trimming cut 2 bases from V and 6 bases from J; bases unmatched to any gene: 3. CDR1 and CDR2 from the germline V gene are MNHNY and SVGAGI (reference sequence). CDR3 coding DNA: TGTGCCAGCAGTTACCCAGGGGGCAGTCAGCCCCAGCATTTT. It encodes CASSYPGGSQPQHF.

The V and J genes are TRBV11-3 and TRBJ2-7; no reliable D call. With 3 bases removed from V and 6 bases from J, the gap between germline ends came to 12 bases. Germline V gene lookup returns CDR1 SGHNT and CDR2 YENEEA. The CDR3 length is 13 residues. The CDR3 nucleotides are TGTGCCAGCAGCTTGAGGCCTAGAGCCGAGCAGTACTTC. It translates to CASSLRPRAEQYF.

This chain links TRBV2 with TRBJ2-5; no clear D. Germline CDR1 is SNHLY and CDR2 is FYNNEI. Trimming took 7 bases from V and 0 from J, leaving 9 bases between them. This CDR3 has 13 residues. This chain's CDR3 is CASNRGNQETQYF. CDR3 sequence (DNA): TGTGCCAGCAATCGAGGTAACCAAGAGACCCAGTACTTC.

V usage is TRBV30 and J usage is TRBJ2-7, with D maybe TRBD2 (6 bases). The CDR3 extends over 14 amino acids. The germline V gene encodes CDR1 GTSNPN and CDR2 SVGIG (reference sequence). V was trimmed by 1 base and J by 6 bases, leaving 16 bases between them. The chain's CDR3 is CAWSALAGRAEQYF. CDR3 DNA: TGTGCCTGGAGTGCGCTCGCCGGGAGAGCCGAGCAGTACTTC.